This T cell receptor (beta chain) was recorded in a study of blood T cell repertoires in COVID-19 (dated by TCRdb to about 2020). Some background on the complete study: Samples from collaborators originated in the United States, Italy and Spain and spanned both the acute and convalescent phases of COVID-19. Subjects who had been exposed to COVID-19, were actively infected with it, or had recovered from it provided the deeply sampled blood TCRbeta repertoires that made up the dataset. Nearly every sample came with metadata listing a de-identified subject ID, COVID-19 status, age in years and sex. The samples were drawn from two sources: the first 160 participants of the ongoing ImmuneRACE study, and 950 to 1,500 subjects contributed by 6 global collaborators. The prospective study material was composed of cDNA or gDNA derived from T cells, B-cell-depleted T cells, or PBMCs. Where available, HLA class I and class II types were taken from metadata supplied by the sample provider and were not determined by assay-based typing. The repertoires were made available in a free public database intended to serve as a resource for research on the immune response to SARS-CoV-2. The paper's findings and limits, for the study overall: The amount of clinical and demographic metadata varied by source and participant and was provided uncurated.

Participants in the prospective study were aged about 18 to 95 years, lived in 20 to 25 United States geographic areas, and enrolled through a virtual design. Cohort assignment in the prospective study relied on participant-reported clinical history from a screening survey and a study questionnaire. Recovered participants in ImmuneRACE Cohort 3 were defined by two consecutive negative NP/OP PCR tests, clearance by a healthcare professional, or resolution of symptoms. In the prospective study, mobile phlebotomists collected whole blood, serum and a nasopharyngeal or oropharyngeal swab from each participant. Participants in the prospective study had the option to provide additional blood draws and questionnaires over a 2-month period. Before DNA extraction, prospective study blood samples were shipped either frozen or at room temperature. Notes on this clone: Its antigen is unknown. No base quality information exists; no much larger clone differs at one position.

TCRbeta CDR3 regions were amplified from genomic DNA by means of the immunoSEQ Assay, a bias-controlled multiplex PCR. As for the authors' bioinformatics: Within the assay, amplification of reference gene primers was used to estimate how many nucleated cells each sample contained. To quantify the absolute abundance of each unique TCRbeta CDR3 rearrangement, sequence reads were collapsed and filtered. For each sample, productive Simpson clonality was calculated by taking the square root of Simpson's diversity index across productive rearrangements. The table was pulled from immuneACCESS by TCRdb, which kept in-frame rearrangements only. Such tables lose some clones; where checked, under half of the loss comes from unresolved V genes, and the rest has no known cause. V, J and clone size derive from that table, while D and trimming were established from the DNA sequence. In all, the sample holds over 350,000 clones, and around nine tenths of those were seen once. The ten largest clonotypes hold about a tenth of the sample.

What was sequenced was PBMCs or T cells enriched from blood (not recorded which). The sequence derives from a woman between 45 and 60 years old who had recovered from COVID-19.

The base sequence is TGTGCCAGCACCGATTTTGGAGGCGGGGTAAGCTCCTACAATGAGCAGTTCTTC. Its coded protein is CASTDFGGGVSSYNEQFF. The rearrangement combines TRBV28 with TRBJ2-1; the D segment could be TRBD2, given 6 matching bases. Its CDR3 holds 18 amino acids, cysteine through phenylalanine. Only the CDR3 DNA stays, 54 bases, in frame from base 1. The junction shows trimming of 7 bases on V and 0 bases on J, plus 22 bases between the germline ends. Taken from the germline V gene, the CDR1 and CDR2 loops are MDHEN and SYDVKM.